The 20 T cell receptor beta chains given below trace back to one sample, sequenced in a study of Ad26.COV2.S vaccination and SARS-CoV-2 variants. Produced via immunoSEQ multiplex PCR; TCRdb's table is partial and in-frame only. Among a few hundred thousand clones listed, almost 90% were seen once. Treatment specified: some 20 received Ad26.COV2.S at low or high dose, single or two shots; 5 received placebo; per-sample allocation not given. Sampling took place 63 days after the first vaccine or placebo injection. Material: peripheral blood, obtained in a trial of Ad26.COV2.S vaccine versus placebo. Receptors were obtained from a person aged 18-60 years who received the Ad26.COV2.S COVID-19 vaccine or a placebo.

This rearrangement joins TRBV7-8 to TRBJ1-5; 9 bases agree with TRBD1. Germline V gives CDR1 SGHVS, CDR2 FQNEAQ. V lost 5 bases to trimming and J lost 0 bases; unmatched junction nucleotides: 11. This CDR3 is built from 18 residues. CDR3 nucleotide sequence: TGTGCCAGCAGCCCACAGGGGGCTCAAACTTCTAGCAATCAGCCCCAGCATTTT. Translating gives CASSPQGAQTSSNQPQHF.

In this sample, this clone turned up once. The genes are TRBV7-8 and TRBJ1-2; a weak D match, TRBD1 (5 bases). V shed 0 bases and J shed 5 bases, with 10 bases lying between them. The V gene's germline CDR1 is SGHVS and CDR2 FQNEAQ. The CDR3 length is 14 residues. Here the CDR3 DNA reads TGTGCCAGCAGCTTAGCGGGGGAGGGGTATGGCTACACCTTC. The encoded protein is CASSLAGEGYGYTF.

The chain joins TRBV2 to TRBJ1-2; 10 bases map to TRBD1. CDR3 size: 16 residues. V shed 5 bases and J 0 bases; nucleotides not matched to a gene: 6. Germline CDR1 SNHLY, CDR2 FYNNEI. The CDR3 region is CASSLDRGVANYGYTF. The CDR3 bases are TGTGCCAGCAGTTTGGACAGGGGGGTAGCTAACTATGGCTACACCTTC.

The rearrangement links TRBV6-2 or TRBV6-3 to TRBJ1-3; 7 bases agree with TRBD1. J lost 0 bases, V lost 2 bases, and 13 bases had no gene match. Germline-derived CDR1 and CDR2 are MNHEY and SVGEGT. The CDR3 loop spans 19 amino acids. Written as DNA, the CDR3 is TGTGCCAGCAGTTACCAACAAATCGACAGGGAACTCTCTGGAAACACCATATATTTT. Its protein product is CASSYQQIDRELSGNTIYF.

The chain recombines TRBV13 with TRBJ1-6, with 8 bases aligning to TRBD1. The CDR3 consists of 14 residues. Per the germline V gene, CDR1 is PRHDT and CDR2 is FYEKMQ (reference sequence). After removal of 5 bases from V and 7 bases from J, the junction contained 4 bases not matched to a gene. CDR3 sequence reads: CASSLGQDNSPLHF. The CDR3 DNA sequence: TGTGCCAGCAGCCTGGGACAGGACAATTCACCCCTCCACTTT.

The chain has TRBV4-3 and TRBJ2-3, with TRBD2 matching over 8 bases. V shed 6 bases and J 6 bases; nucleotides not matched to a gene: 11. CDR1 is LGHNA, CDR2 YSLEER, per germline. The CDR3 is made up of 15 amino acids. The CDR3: CASRPSRGGGDTQYF. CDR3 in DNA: TGCGCCAGCAGGCCCAGCCGGGGGGGCGGTGATACGCAGTATTTT.

CDR3 sequence (DNA): TGTGCCAGCAGCCTCATAGCGGGGGGGATCCAGTATTTT. Encoded protein: CASSLIAGGIQYF. This chain joins TRBV3-1 (or the pseudogene TRBV3-2) and TRBJ2-3, with 11 bases matching TRBD2. CDR1 is LGHDT, CDR2 YNNKEL, per germline (reference sequence). V shed 4 bases, J shed 12 bases, and the junction held 6 bases outside the gene matches. The CDR3 has 13 residues.

The CDR3 reads CASSLFGGSGYTF. The CDR3 DNA reads as TGTGCCAGCAGCTTGTTCGGGGGCTCCGGCTACACCTTC. The chain combines TRBV5-4 with TRBJ1-2, with a tentative D call TRBD1 (6 bases). The germline CDR1 and CDR2 sequences are SGHNT and YYREEE (reference sequence). The CDR3 is made up of 13 amino acids. V was pared by 1 base and J by 8 bases, with 12 bases between.

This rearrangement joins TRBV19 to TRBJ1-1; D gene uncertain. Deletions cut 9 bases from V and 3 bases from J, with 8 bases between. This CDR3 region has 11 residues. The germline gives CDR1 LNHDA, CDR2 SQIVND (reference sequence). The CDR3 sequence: CASHGYTEAFF. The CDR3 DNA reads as TGTGCCAGCCATGGTTACACTGAAGCTTTCTTT.

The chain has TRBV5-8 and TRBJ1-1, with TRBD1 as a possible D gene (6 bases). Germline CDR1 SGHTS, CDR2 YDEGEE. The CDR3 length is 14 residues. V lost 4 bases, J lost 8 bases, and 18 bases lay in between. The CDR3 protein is CASSVNGRGGEAFF. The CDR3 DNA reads TGTGCCAGCAGCGTTAATGGAAGGGGGGGCGAAGCTTTCTTT.

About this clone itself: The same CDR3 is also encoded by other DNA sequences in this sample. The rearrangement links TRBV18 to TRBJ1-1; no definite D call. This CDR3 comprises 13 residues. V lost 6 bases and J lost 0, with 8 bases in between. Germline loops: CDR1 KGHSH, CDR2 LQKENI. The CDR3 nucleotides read TGTGCCAGCTCCCCGGGAGTGAACACTGAAGCTTTCTTT. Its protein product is CASSPGVNTEAFF.

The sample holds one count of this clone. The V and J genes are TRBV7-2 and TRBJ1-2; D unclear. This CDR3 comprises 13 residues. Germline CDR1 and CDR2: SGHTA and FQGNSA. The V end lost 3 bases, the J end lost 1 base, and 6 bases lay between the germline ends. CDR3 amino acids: CASSFGVNYGYTF. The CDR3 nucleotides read TGTGCCAGCAGCTTTGGAGTTAACTATGGCTACACCTTC. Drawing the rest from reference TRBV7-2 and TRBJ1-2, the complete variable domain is GAGVSQSPSNKVTEKGKDVELRCDPISGHTALYWYRQSLGQGLEFLIYFQGNSAPDKSGLPSDRFSAERTGGSVSTLTIQRTQQEDSAVYLCASSFGVNYGYTFGSGTRLTVV.

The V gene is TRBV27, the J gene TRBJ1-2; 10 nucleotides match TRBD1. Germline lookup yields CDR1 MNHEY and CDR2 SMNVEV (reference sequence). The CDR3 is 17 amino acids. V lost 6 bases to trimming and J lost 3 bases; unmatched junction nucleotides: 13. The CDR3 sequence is CASSRSGTGANHYGYTF. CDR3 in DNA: TGTGCCAGCAGCCGATCCGGGACAGGGGCCAACCACTATGGCTACACCTTC.

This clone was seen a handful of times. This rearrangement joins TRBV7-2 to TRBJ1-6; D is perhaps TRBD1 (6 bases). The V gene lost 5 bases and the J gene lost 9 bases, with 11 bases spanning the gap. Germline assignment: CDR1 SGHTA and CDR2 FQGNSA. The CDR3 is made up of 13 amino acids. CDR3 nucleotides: TGTGCCAGCAGCCGTGAGGGGGGTTCACCCCTCCACTTT. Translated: CASSREGGSPLHF.

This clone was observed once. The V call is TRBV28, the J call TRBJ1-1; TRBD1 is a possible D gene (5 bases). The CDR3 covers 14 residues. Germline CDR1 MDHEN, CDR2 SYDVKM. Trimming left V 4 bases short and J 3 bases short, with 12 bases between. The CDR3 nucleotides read TGTGCCAGCAGTTCATGGGGGGGGGACACTGAAGCTTTCTTT. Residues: CASSSWGGDTEAFF.

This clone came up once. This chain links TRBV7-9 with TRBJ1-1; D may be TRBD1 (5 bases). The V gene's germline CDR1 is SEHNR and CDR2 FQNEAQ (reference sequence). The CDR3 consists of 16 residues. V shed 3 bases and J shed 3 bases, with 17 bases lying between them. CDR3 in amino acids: CASSLGGPPRDTEAFF. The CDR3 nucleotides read TGTGCCAGCAGCTTGGGGGGACCGCCGAGGGACACTGAAGCTTTCTTT.

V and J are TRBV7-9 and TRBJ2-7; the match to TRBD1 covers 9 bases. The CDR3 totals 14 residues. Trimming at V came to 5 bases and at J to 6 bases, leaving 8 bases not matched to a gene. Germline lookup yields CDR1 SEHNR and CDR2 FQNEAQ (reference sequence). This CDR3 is CASSRLGTGSEQYF. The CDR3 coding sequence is TGTGCCAGCAGCCGATTAGGGACAGGGAGCGAGCAGTACTTC.

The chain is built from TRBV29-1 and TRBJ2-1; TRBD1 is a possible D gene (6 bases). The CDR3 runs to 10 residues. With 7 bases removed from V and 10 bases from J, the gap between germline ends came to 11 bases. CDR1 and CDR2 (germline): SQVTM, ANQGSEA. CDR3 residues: CSAFQGEQFF. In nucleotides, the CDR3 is TGCAGCGCGTTCCAGGGGGAGCAGTTCTTC.

CDR3 sequence: CASSQLDRDYEKLFF. The CDR3 region has the DNA TGCGCCAGCAGCCAATTGGACAGGGATTACGAAAAACTGTTTTTT. The rearrangement links TRBV4-1 to TRBJ1-4, with TRBD1 matching 8 bases. The J segment lost 8 bases and the V segment lost 2 bases, leaving 7 bases of the junction unmatched. The CDR3 runs to 15 residues. CDR1 is MGHRA and CDR2 is YSYEKL in the germline V gene.

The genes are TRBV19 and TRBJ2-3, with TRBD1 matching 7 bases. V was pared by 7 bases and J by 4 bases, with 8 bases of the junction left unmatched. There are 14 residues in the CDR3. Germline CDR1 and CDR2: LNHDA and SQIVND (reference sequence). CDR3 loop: CASTLDRFADTQYF. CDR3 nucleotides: TGTGCCAGTACCTTGGACAGGTTTGCAGATACGCAGTATTTT.